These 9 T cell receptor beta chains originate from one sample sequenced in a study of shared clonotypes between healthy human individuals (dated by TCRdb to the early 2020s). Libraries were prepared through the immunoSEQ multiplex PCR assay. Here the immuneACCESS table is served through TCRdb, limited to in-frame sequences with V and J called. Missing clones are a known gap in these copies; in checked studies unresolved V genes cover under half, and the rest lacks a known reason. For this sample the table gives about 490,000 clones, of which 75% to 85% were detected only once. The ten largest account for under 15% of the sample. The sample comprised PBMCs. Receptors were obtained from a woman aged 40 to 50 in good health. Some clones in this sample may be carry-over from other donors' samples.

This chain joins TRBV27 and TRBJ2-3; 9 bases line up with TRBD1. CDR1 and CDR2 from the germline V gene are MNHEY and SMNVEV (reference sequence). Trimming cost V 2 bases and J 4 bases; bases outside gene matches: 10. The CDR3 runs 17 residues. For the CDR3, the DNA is TGTGCCAGCAGTTTAAGGTACAGGGGGCTGAAGTCAGATACGCAGTATTTT. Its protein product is CASSLRYRGLKSDTQYF.

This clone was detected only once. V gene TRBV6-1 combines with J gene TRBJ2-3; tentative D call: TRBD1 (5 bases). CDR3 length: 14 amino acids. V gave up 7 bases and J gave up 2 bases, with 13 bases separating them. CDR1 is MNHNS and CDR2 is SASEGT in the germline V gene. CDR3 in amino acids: CASTRQTATDTQYF. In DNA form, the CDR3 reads TGTGCCAGCACAAGACAGACAGCCACAGATACGCAGTATTTT.

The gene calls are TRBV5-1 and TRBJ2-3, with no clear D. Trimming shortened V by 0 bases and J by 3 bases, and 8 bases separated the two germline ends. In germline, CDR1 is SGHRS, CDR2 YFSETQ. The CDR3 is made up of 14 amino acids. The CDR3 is CASSLALLTDTQYF. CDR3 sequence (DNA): TGCGCCAGCAGCTTGGCCCTCTTGACAGATACGCAGTATTTT.

CDR3 DNA: TGTGCCAGCAGACGGGAGTTGGGTACCGAGCAGTACTTC. This codes for CASRRELGTEQYF. This chain links TRBV6-1 with TRBJ2-7; D possibly corresponds to TRBD2 (6 bases). Germline V gives CDR1 MNHNS, CDR2 SASEGT. The CDR3 covers 13 residues. Trimming shortened V by 6 bases and J by 6 bases, and 15 bases separated the two germline ends.

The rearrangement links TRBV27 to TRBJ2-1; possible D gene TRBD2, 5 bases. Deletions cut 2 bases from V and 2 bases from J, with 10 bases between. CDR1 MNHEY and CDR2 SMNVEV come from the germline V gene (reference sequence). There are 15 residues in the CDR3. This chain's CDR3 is CASSLTVGAYNEQFF. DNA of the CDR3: TGTGCCAGCAGTTTAACGGTGGGAGCCTACAATGAGCAGTTCTTC.

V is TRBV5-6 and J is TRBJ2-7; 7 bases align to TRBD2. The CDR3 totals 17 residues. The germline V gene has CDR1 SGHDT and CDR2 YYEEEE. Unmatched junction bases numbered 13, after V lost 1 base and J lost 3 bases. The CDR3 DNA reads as TGTGCCAGCAGCTTGTATCGCCAGGGAACGGGAGGCTACGAGCAGTACTTC. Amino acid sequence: CASSLYRQGTGGYEQYF.

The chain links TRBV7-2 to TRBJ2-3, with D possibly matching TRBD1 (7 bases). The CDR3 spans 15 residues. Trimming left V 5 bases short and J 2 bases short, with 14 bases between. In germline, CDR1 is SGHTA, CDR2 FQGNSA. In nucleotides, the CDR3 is TGTGCCAGCAGCGGCGGGACAGTGTTCACAGATACGCAGTATTTT. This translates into CASSGGTVFTDTQYF.

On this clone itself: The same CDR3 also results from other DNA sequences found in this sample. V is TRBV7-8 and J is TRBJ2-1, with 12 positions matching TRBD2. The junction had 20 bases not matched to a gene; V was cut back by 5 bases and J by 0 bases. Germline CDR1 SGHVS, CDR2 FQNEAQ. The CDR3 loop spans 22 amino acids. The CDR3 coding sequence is TGTGCCAGCAGCATTAAAAGGGCTCCGGGACTAGCGGGCCCGAGCTCCTACAATGAGCAGTTCTTC. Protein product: CASSIKRAPGLAGPSSYNEQFF.

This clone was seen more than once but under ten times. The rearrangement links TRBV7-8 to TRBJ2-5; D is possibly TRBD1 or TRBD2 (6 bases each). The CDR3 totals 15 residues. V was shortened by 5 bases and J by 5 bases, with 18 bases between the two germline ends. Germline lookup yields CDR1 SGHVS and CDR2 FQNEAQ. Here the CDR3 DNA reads TGTGCCAGCAGCGCCGGCAACGTCGGGGGCGAGACCCAGTACTTC. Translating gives CASSAGNVGGETQYF.